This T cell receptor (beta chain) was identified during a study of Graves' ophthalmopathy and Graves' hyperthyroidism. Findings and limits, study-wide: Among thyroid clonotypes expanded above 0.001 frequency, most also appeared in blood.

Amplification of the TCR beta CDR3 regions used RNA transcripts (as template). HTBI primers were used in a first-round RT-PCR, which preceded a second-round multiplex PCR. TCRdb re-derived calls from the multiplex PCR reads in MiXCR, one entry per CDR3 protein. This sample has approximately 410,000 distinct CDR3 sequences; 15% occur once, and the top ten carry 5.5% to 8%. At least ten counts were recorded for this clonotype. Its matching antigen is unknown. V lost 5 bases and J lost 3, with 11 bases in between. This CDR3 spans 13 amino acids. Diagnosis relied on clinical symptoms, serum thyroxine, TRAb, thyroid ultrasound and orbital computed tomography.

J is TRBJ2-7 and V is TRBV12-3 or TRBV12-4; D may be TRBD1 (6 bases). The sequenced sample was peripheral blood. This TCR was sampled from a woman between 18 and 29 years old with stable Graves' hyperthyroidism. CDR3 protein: CASSPRQDYEQYF. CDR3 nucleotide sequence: TGTGCCAGCAGTCCCCGACAGGACTACGAGCAGTACTTC.